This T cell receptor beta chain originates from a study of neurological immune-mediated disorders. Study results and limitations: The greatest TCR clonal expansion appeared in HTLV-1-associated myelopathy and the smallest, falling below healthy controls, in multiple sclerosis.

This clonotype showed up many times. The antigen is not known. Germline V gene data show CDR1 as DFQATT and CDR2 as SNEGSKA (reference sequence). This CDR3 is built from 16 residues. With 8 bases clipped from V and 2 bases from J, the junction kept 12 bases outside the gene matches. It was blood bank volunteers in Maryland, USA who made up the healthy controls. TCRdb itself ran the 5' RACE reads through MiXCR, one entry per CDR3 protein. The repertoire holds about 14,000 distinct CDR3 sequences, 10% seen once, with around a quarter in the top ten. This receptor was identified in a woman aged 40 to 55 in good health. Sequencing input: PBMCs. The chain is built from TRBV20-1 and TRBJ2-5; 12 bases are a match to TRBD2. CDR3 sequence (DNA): TGCAGTTACCCCCGGGGACTAGCGGGCCTACAAGAGACCCAGTACTTC. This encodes CSYPRGLAGLQETQYF.